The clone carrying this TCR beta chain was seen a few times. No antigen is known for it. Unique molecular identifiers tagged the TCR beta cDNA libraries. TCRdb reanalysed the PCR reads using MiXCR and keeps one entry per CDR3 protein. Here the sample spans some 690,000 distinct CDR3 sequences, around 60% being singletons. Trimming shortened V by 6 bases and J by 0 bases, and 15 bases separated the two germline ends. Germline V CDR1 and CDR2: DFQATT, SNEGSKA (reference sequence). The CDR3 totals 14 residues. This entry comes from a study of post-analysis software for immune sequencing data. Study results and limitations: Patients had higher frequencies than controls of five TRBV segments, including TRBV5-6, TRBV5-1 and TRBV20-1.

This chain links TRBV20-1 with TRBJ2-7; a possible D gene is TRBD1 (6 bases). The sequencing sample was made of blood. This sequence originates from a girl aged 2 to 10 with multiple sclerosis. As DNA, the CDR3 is TGCAGTGCGATCAAGCCGGACAGCTCCTACGAGCAGTACTTC. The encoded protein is CSAIKPDSSYEQYF.